This T cell receptor (beta chain) is from a study of T cells after yellow fever vaccination. Between the trimmed V and J ends, which lost 1 base and 2 bases, there was a span of 12 bases. CDR3 length: 16 amino acids. Germline V gives CDR1 SGHVS, CDR2 FQNEAQ. There are a few counts of this clonotype. TCRdb analysed the 5' RACE reads with MiXCR anew, one entry per CDR3 protein. The sample includes hundreds of thousands of distinct CDR3 sequences, 9% to 15% of them seen just once. The sequences come from PBMCs, collected on the day of the yellow fever booster vaccination. The receptor comes from a young man who received the YFV17D yellow fever vaccine. V gene TRBV7-8 combines with J gene TRBJ1-3, with D uncertain. The CDR3 protein is CASSLGGSVTGNTIYF. In DNA form, the CDR3 reads TGTGCCAGCAGCTTAGGTGGCTCCGTCACTGGAAACACCATATATTTT. The whole variable domain, remainder taken from reference TRBV7-8 and TRBJ1-3, is GAGVSQSPRYKVAKRGQDVALRCDPISGHVSLFWYQQALGQGPEFLTYFQNEAQLDKSGLPSDRFFAERPEGSVSTLKIQRTQQEDSAVYLCASSLGGSVTGNTIYFGEGSWLTVV.